The 4 T cell receptor beta chains reported below all come from one sample, sequenced in a study of CD8 T cells in ankylosing spondylitis. Via MiXCR, TCRdb re-called the 5' RACE reads, giving one row per CDR3 protein. The sample carries some 700,000 distinct CDR3 sequences, 15% to 20% recorded once. General observations from the study: Seemingly characteristic of ankylosing spondylitis blood was a TCR beta motif consisting of about 8 highly homologous variants.

These TCRs are of unknown antigen specificity. Sequences were obtained from blood, either unsorted or a sorted T cell fraction (not recorded which). These receptor sequences come from a male donor with ankylosing spondylitis.

V and J are TRBV29-1 and TRBJ2-5; D gene ambiguous. Germline CDR1 is SQVTM and CDR2 is ANQGSEA. The CDR3 length is 13 residues. Trimming took off 2 bases at V and 2 bases at J, with 9 bases between the two ends. In DNA form, the CDR3 reads TGCAGCGTTGAATTGTTCGTTCAAGAGACCCAGTACTTC. As protein: CSVELFVQETQYF.

This chain joins TRBV7-8 and TRBJ2-3; D not certain. In germline, CDR1 is SGHVS, CDR2 FQNEAQ. This CDR3 is built from 17 residues. Trimming removed 1 base at V and 0 bases at J, with 14 bases between. The CDR3 DNA reads TGTGCCAGCAGCTTAGTGGGGAACCCCTTAAGCACAGATACGCAGTATTTT. Translated: CASSLVGNPLSTDTQYF.

In regard to this clonotype: This may be a read error: a much more frequent sequence differs by one nucleotide. The chain combines TRBV3-1 with TRBJ1-5; no clear D gene. V shed 1 base and J shed 2 bases, with 6 bases lying between them. CDR3 length equals 14 residues. CDR1 and CDR2 (germline): LGHDT, YNNKEL (reference sequence). This CDR3 is CASSQGWGNQPQHF. The DNA for the CDR3 is TGTGCCAGCAGCCAAGGGTGGGGCAATCAGCCCCAGCATTTT.

The V and J genes are TRBV20-1 and TRBJ2-5, with 7 bases aligning to TRBD2. V was pared by 4 bases and J by 6 bases, with 8 bases of the junction left unmatched. Germline V gives CDR1 DFQATT, CDR2 SNEGSKA (reference sequence). CDR3 size: 13 residues. The CDR3 DNA sequence: TGCAGTGCTATGCCAAGCGGGATTCAGACCCAGTACTTC. Translating gives CSAMPSGIQTQYF.